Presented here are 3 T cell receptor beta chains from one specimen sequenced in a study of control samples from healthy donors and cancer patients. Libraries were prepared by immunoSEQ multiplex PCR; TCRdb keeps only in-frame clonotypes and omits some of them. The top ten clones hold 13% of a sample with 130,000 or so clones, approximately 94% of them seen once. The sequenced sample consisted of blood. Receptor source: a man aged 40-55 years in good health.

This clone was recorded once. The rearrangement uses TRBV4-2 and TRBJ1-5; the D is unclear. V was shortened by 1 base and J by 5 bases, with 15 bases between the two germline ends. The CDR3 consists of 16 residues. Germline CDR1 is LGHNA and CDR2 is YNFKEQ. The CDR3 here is CASSQGSPRRYQPQHF. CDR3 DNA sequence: TGTGCCAGCAGCCAAGGAAGTCCCAGGCGATATCAGCCCCAGCATTTT.

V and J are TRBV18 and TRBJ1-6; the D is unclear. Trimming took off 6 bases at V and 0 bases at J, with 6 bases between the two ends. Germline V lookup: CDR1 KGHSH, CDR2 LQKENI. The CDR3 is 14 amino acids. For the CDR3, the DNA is TGTGCCAGCTCGGTCAGCTCCTATAATTCACCCCTCCACTTT. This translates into CASSVSSYNSPLHF.

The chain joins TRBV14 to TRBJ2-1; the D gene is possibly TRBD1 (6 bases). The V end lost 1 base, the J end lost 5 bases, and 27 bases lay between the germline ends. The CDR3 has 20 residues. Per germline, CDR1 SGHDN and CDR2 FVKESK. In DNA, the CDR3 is TGTGCCAGCAGCCAAGCGGGGCAGGGGTACGCGACGGTCACACACAATGAGCAGTTCTTC. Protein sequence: CASSQAGQGYATVTHNEQFF.